This T cell receptor beta chain was sequenced in a study of T-cell memory formation after mild COVID-19. Regarding the study as a whole: Clones shrinking from day 15 to 85 showed even CD4/CD8 mixes; later expanders tilted CD4+.

TCRdb called the 5' RACE reads again in MiXCR, with one record for every CDR3 protein. This table has some 260,000 distinct CDR3 sequences, about 15% appearing once. The V and J ends lost 1 base and 0 bases, in that order; junction bases with no gene match: 0. Germline CDR1 is SGHTA and CDR2 is FQGTGA. The CDR3 runs to 15 residues. This clonotype was seen more than once but under ten times. Antigen specificity is unknown. The sequenced material came from PBMCs or a T cell subset sorted from them (not recorded which). The source of this sequence is a young man who had mild COVID-19 (a few samples of this study predate the infection). Cell type and time point are not known. The chain joins TRBV7-3 to TRBJ2-1; 7 bases agree with TRBD1. CDR3 amino acids: CASSLNRGSYNEQFF. The CDR3 DNA is TGTGCCAGCAGCTTAAACAGGGGCTCCTACAATGAGCAGTTCTTC.